This T cell receptor (beta chain) was identified during a study of T-cell reconstitution after alpha-beta-depleted transplantation in children. Only a few counts were recorded for this clonotype. Construction of the TCRbeta library involved unique molecular identifiers. MiXCR, run by TCRdb on the PCR reads, gives a single entry per CDR3 protein. The sample records 500,000 to 600,000 distinct CDR3 sequences, around a third being singletons. With 1 base removed from V and 5 bases from J, the gap between germline ends came to 21 bases. The CDR3 has 17 amino acids. CDR1 is LGHDT and CDR2 is YNNKEL in the germline V gene (reference sequence).

The chain uses TRBV3-1 and TRBJ2-7, with D hard to call. This material consisted of PBMCs from the stem cell graft donor, taken from the stem cell graft. The clonotype originates from a human donor who donated a stem cell graft to a child with aplastic anemia. CDR3 residues: CASSQGGISVAPDEQYF. The CDR3 bases are TGTGCCAGCAGCCAAGGGGGTATAAGTGTAGCTCCGGACGAGCAGTACTTC.